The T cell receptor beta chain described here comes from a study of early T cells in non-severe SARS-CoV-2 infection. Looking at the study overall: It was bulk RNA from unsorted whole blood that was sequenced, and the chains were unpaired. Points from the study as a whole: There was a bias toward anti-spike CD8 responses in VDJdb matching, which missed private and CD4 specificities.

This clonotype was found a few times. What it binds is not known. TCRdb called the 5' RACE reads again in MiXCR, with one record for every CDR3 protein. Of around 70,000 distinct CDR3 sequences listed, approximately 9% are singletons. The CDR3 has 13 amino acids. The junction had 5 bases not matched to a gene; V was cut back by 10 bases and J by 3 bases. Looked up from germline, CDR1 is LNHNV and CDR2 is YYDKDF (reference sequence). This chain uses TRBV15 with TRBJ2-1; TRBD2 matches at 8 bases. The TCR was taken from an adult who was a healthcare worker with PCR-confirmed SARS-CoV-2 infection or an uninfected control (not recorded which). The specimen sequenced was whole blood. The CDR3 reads CASREGIYNEQFF. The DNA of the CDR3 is TGTGCCAGTCGGGAGGGGATCTACAATGAGCAGTTCTTC.